A selection of T cell receptor beta chains follows, all from one sample in a study of control samples from healthy donors and cancer patients. This table comes from immunoSEQ multiplex PCR, and its TCRdb copy is limited to in-frame clones, with some not included. The sample has fewer than 200,000 clones, about 87% seen once. Sequencing input: blood. These receptors were taken from a man younger than 40 in good health. Both conserved end residues are part of each CDR3. The order of the fields is clone size, J gene, D gene, V gene, CDR3 protein, CDR3 DNA. D genes are given only for firm matches. Expanded clones get a size class; other rows say once, few or many, or leave the size out.

clone_size: .; j_call: TRBJ2-1; d_call: .; v_call: TRBV3-1/TRBV3-2; cdr3_aa: CASSPLAGGYNEQFF; cdr3_nt: TGTGCCAGCAGCCCTTTAGCCGGAGGCTACAATGAGCAGTTCTTC
clone_size: .; j_call: TRBJ1-5; d_call: .; v_call: TRBV6-6; cdr3_aa: CASSYSGRGNQPQHF; cdr3_nt: TGTGCCAGCAGTTACTCGGGCAGGGGCAATCAGCCCCAGCATTTT
clone_size: .; j_call: TRBJ1-3; d_call: .; v_call: TRBV12-3/TRBV12-4; cdr3_aa: CASGPQNTIYF; cdr3_nt: TGTGCCTCGGGACCACAAAACACCATATATTTT
clone_size: .; j_call: TRBJ1-6; d_call: .; v_call: TRBV25-1; cdr3_aa: CASSGSFRIHF; cdr3_nt: TGTGCCAGCAGTGGGTCTTTTCGAATCCACTTT
clone_size: .; j_call: TRBJ1-6; d_call: TRBD1; v_call: TRBV6-1; cdr3_aa: CASSEMTGIHPLHF; cdr3_nt: TGTGCCAGCAGTGAAATGACAGGGATTCACCCCCTCCACTTT
clone_size: .; j_call: TRBJ1-1; d_call: TRBD1; v_call: TRBV9; cdr3_aa: CASSAEAGGANTEAFF; cdr3_nt: TGTGCCAGCAGCGCAGAGGCAGGGGGGGCGAACACTGAAGCTTTCTTT
clone_size: .; j_call: TRBJ1-6; d_call: TRBD1; v_call: TRBV6-6; cdr3_aa: CASSNSGTGASPLHF; cdr3_nt: TGTGCCAGCAGTAACTCCGGGACAGGAGCCTCACCCCTCCACTTT
clone_size: few; j_call: TRBJ1-1; d_call: .; v_call: TRBV19; cdr3_aa: CASRIRAGNTEAFF; cdr3_nt: TGTGCCAGTAGAATAAGGGCAGGGAACACTGAAGCTTTCTTT
clone_size: .; j_call: TRBJ1-1; d_call: .; v_call: TRBV12-3/TRBV12-4; cdr3_aa: CASSFEENTEAFF; cdr3_nt: TGTGCCAGCAGTTTCGAGGAGAACACTGAAGCTTTCTTT
clone_size: .; j_call: TRBJ2-3; d_call: .; v_call: TRBV7-9; cdr3_aa: CASRVGGRADTQYF; cdr3_nt: TGTGCCAGCAGGGTGGGGGGGCGCGCAGATACGCAGTATTTT